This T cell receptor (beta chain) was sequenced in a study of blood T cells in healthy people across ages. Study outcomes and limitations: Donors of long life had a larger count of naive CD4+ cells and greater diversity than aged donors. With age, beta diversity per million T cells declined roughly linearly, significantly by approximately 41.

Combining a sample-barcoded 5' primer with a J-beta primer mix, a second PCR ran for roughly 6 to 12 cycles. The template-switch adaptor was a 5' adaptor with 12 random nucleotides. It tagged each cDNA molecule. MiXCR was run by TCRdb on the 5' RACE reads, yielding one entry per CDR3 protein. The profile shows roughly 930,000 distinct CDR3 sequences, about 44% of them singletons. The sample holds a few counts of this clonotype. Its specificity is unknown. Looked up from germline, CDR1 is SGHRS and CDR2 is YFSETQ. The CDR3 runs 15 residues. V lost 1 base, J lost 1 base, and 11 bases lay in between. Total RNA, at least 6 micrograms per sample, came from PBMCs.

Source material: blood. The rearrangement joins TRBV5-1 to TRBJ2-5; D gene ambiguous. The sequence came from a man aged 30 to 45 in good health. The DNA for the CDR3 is TGCGCCAGCAGCTTGACCCCGAGCTCCCAAGAGACCCAGTACTTC. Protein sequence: CASSLTPSSQETQYF.